The sequence of this T cell receptor (beta chain) was determined in a study of cytomegalovirus exposure and HLA in healthy donors. This cohort consisted of healthy bone marrow donors. Whole-study findings and limits: Reports showed the classifier diagnosing cytomegalovirus status with high specificity and sensitivity. TCR beta chain V- and J-gene trimming was linked, in a later analysis, to a missense variant in DCLRE1C.

About this clone itself: Its target is not known.

This CDR3 has 14 residues. CDR1 is MNHNY, CDR2 SVGAGI, per germline (reference sequence). The V gene end was trimmed by 6 bases and the J gene end by 8 bases; junction bases not matched to a gene: 9. Primers included in the PCR were 60 Vbeta and 13 Jbeta primers. Libraries were prepared by immunoSEQ multiplex PCR; TCRdb keeps only in-frame clonotypes and omits some of them. Of roughly 150,000 clones in the sample, around 73% were seen once. The chain uses TRBV6-6 and TRBJ1-1; 10 bases match TRBD1. This TCR came from a woman aged 18-30 years in good health and CMV-seronegative. The sequencing input was PBMCs. CDR3 sequence (DNA): TGTGCCAGCAGCCCAAACCCGGGACAGGGGGAAGCTTTCTTT. Translating it yields CASSPNPGQGEAFF.